One sample yielded the 24 T cell receptor beta chains listed below, sequenced in a study of Ad26.COV2.S vaccination and SARS-CoV-2 variants. The protocol was immunoSEQ multiplex PCR, while the TCRdb copy is restricted to in-frame clones and leaves out a portion. The sample gives about 350,000 clones, 86% of which show up once; about 10% is in the top ten. Treatment in this sample: roughly 18 received Ad26.COV2.S at low or high dose, single or two shots; several received placebo; per-sample allocation not given. The samples date from day 63 after the first vaccine or placebo injection. The specimen was peripheral blood, collected in a trial of Ad26.COV2.S vaccine versus placebo. Source of these receptors: a person between 18 and 59 years old who received the Ad26.COV2.S COVID-19 vaccine or a placebo.

This rearrangement joins TRBV28 to TRBJ2-2; D might be TRBD1 (5 bases). The V gene's germline CDR1 is MDHEN and CDR2 SYDVKM. V lost 2 bases and J 5 bases, leaving 12 bases between the germline ends. CDR3 length: 15 amino acids. The CDR3 DNA reads TGTGCCAGCAGTTTAAATCCAGGGAAGACCGGGGAGCTGTTTTTT. The encoded protein is CASSLNPGKTGELFF. Full variable domain (missing parts from reference TRBV28 and TRBJ2-2): DVKVTQSSRYLVKRTGEKVFLECVQDMDHENMFWYRQDPGLGLRLIYFSYDVKMKEKGDIPEGYSVSREKKERFSLILESASTNQTSMYLCASSLNPGKTGELFFGEGSRLTVL.

This chain uses TRBV4-3 with TRBJ2-3; TRBD1 matches 8 bases. Trimming took 0 bases from V and 0 from J; bases not matched to a gene: 5. In germline, CDR1 is LGHNA, CDR2 YSLEER. The CDR3 loop spans 17 amino acids. The CDR3 region is CASSQDRQGSSTDTQYF. In nucleotides, the CDR3 is TGCGCCAGCAGCCAAGATAGACAGGGGTCTAGCACAGATACGCAGTATTTT.

The count of this clone is one. V usage is TRBV7-2 and J usage is TRBJ2-7, with D possibly TRBD1 on 8 matching bases. CDR3 length equals 14 residues. The V gene lost 5 bases and the J gene lost 3 bases, with 14 bases spanning the gap. CDR1 and CDR2 (germline): SGHTA, FQGNSA. The CDR3, as DNA: TGTGCCAGCAGCACACAGGGGGGGTACTACGAGCAGTACTTC. Translated, it gives CASSTQGGYYEQYF.

The chain uses TRBV28 and TRBJ2-7, with 11 bases fitting TRBD2. CDR1 MDHEN and CDR2 SYDVKM come from the germline V gene. This CDR3 is 15 amino acids long. J was trimmed by 0 bases and V by 5 bases; bases with no gene match: 3. This CDR3 reads CASSPTSGTSYEQYF. The CDR3 coding sequence is TGTGCCAGCAGTCCGACTAGCGGGACCTCCTACGAGCAGTACTTC.

CDR3 bases: TGTGCCAGCAGCTTATACGGGGACTATGGCTACACCTTC. It specifies CASSLYGDYGYTF. This chain links TRBV13 with TRBJ1-2; D unresolved. V lost 2 bases to trimming and J lost 3 bases, with 7 bases between them. The CDR3 has 13 amino acids. CDR1 and CDR2 from the germline V gene are PRHDT and FYEKMQ (reference sequence).

J is TRBJ1-5 and V is TRBV18; possible D gene TRBD1, 6 bases. CDR1 KGHSH and CDR2 LQKENI come from the germline V gene. Trimming left V 6 bases short and J 2 bases short, with 14 bases between. The CDR3 runs 15 residues. In nucleotides, the CDR3 is TGTGCCAGCTCTTGGGGGGGCGAGGGCAATCAGCCCCAGCATTTT. Translation gives CASSWGGEGNQPQHF.

This sequence joins TRBV7-2 and TRBJ2-5; 9 bases map to TRBD1. Germline V CDR1 and CDR2: SGHTA, FQGNSA. After removal of 1 base from V and 5 bases from J, the junction contained 5 bases not matched to a gene. The CDR3 length is 15 residues. The CDR3 sequence is CASSLGGQGGETQYF. In DNA, the CDR3 is TGTGCCAGCAGCTTAGGGGGACAGGGAGGGGAGACCCAGTACTTC.

The genes are TRBV19 and TRBJ2-2; TRBD1 aligns across 7 bases. Germline trimming cut 5 bases from V and 3 bases from J; bases unmatched to any gene: 6. Germline-derived CDR1 and CDR2 are LNHDA and SQIVND (reference sequence). This CDR3 comprises 15 residues. CDR3 sequence reads: CASSGGTAYTGELFF. The CDR3 DNA sequence: TGTGCCAGTAGTGGTGGGACAGCTTACACCGGGGAGCTGTTTTTT.

The rearrangement links TRBV10-3 to TRBJ2-2; 7 bases are shared with TRBD2. Germline trimming cut 7 bases from V and 9 bases from J; bases unmatched to any gene: 11. The CDR3 length is 14 residues. Germline V gives CDR1 ENHRY, CDR2 SYGVKD. Here the CDR3 DNA reads TGTGCCATCACTCCGGGGAGGGAGGACCGGGAGCTGTTTTTT. Its translation: CAITPGREDRELFF.

This clone appeared a single time. The chain has TRBV5-1 and TRBJ1-1; no clear D gene. CDR3 size: 14 residues. Trimming shortened V by 0 bases and J by 2 bases, and 8 bases separated the two germline ends. CDR1 is SGHRS and CDR2 is YFSETQ in the germline V gene. The CDR3 is CASSLGVTNTEAFF. The CDR3 bases are TGCGCCAGCAGCTTGGGAGTCACTAACACTGAAGCTTTCTTT. The variable domain in full, completed from reference TRBV5-1 and TRBJ1-1, reads KAGVTQTPRYLIKTRGQQVTLSCSPISGHRSVSWYQQTPGQGLQFLFEYFSETQRNKGNFPGRFSGRQFSNSRSEMNVSTLELGDSALYLCASSLGVTNTEAFFGQGTRLTVV.

This chain links TRBV28 with TRBJ2-5, with TRBD1 as a possible D gene (6 bases). The CDR3 is made up of 15 amino acids. Germline V gene data show CDR1 as MDHEN and CDR2 as SYDVKM. The V gene lost 0 bases and the J gene lost 3 bases, with 11 bases spanning the gap. The CDR3 nucleotides read TGTGCCAGCAGTTTATGGGGGCAGGGGAAAGAGACCCAGTACTTC. Protein sequence: CASSLWGQGKETQYF. Full variable domain (rest looked up from reference TRBV28 and TRBJ2-5): DVKVTQSSRYLVKRTGEKVFLECVQDMDHENMFWYRQDPGLGLRLIYFSYDVKMKEKGDIPEGYSVSREKKERFSLILESASTNQTSMYLCASSLWGQGKETQYFGPGTRLLVL.

This clone was recorded many times. The chain is built from TRBV5-1 and TRBJ2-1; D tentatively fits TRBD1 or TRBD2 (5 bases each). V shed 4 bases and J shed 10 bases, with 12 bases lying between them. This CDR3 is built from 12 residues. The germline V gene encodes CDR1 SGHRS and CDR2 YFSETQ. The CDR3 spells CASSPGALEQFF. The CDR3 bases are TGCGCCAGCAGCCCCGGGGCTTTGGAGCAGTTCTTC.

This clone was counted a few times. This chain connects TRBV9 to TRBJ1-1; D possibly corresponds to TRBD1 (6 bases). The ends were cut back, 3 bases at V and 5 bases at J, with 14 bases in the middle. The V gene's germline CDR1 is SGDLS and CDR2 YYNGEE. There are 14 residues in the CDR3. The CDR3 protein is CASSDTGFGTEAFF. The CDR3, as DNA: TGTGCCAGCAGCGACACAGGGTTCGGAACTGAAGCTTTCTTT.

The rearrangement uses TRBV7-2 and TRBJ2-1; 8 bases map to TRBD2. There are 16 residues in the CDR3. Trimming cost V 4 bases and J 8 bases; bases outside gene matches: 13. The germline V gene has CDR1 SGHTA and CDR2 FQGNSA. This chain's CDR3 is CASSYRRSGSVYEQFF. In nucleotides, the CDR3 is TGTGCCAGCAGCTATAGGCGGAGCGGGAGCGTCTATGAGCAGTTCTTC.

This clone was recorded a few times. The V call is TRBV2, the J call TRBJ1-5; 7 bases fit TRBD1. V shed 8 bases and J 0 bases; nucleotides not matched to a gene: 1. Germline V gene sequence: CDR1 SNHLY, CDR2 FYNNEI. This CDR3 contains 13 residues. DNA of the CDR3: TGTGCCAGCGACAGGGATAGCAATCAGCCCCAGCATTTT. Translation gives CASDRDSNQPQHF.

The rearrangement uses TRBV10-3 and TRBJ1-4; TRBD1 matches 9 bases. This CDR3 contains 13 residues. V was clipped by 4 bases and J by 7 bases; unmatched bases: 1. Germline assignment: CDR1 ENHRY and CDR2 SYGVKD. The CDR3 DNA reads TGTGCCATCAGTGGGGACAGGGCTGAAAAACTGTTTTTT. It is translated as CAISGDRAEKLFF.

V and J are TRBV28 and TRBJ2-7; the D gene is possibly TRBD1 (6 bases). The CDR3 sequence is 13 residues long. CDR1 is MDHEN and CDR2 is SYDVKM in the germline V gene. The V and J ends lost 3 bases and 7 bases respectively, with 13 bases between them. CDR3 sequence: CASSFPPTGEQYF. CDR3 DNA sequence: TGTGCCAGCAGTTTCCCCCCGACAGGAGAGCAGTACTTC.

This rearrangement joins TRBV2 to TRBJ2-3; 7 nucleotides match TRBD2. After removal of 7 bases from V and 2 bases from J, the junction contained 6 bases not matched to a gene. The germline V gene has CDR1 SNHLY and CDR2 FYNNEI. This CDR3 is built from 14 residues. CDR3 amino acids: CASNKRGFTDTQYF. The CDR3 coding sequence is TGTGCCAGCAATAAGCGGGGCTTCACAGATACGCAGTATTTT.

The chain couples TRBV4-3 to TRBJ1-4; weak D call: TRBD1 (5 bases). The germline CDR1 and CDR2 sequences are LGHNA and YSLEER. Trimming cost V 1 base and J 7 bases, with 7 bases left between them. This CDR3 has 13 residues. CDR3: CASSQARGEKLFF. In DNA form, the CDR3 reads TGCGCCAGCAGCCAAGCGAGGGGTGAAAAACTGTTTTTT.

This chain links TRBV27 with TRBJ2-7, with 11 bases that match TRBD2. Germline lookup yields CDR1 MNHEY and CDR2 SMNVEV (reference sequence). Unmatched junction bases numbered 5, after V lost 4 bases and J lost 3 bases. This CDR3 is 15 amino acids long. CDR3 in amino acids: CASSWGLAASYEQYF. CDR3 bases: TGTGCCAGCAGTTGGGGACTAGCGGCCAGCTACGAGCAGTACTTC.

This rearrangement joins TRBV14 to TRBJ2-1; 9 nucleotides align to TRBD2. From germline, CDR1 is SGHDN and CDR2 FVKESK. The CDR3 runs 20 residues. V lost 0 bases and J lost 5; bases outside the gene matches: 17. The CDR3 region is CASSQEGIFWLAGLDNEQFF. CDR3 nucleotide sequence: TGTGCCAGCAGCCAAGAAGGTATTTTCTGGCTAGCGGGATTGGACAATGAGCAGTTCTTC.

The J gene is TRBJ1-3, the V gene TRBV3-1 (or the pseudogene TRBV3-2); TRBD1 is a possible D gene (5 bases). CDR1 and CDR2 (germline): LGHDT, YNNKEL (reference sequence). V lost 3 bases, J lost 4 bases, and 13 bases lay in between. The CDR3 sequence is 15 residues long. The CDR3 sequence is CASSHAPGPGNTIYF. The CDR3 nucleotides are TGTGCCAGCAGCCACGCTCCGGGACCCGGAAACACCATATATTTT.

CDR3 in DNA: TGTGCCAGCAGCTTAAATTTGGGATCTGGGGCCAACGTCCTGACTTTC. Residues: CASSLNLGSGANVLTF. The chain has TRBV13 and TRBJ2-6; no definite D call. CDR1 and CDR2 (germline): PRHDT, FYEKMQ (reference sequence). This CDR3 spans 16 amino acids. The V end lost 2 bases, the J end lost 1 base, and 9 bases lay between the germline ends.

This clone was picked up one time. This chain connects TRBV18 to TRBJ2-2; the D gene could be TRBD1 or TRBD2 (5 bases each). The CDR3 totals 12 residues. The V gene's germline CDR1 is KGHSH and CDR2 LQKENI. Trimming pared 3 bases from V and 6 bases from J, leaving 5 bases between. The CDR3 loop reads CASSPGAGELFF. The CDR3 nucleotides are TGTGCCAGCTCACCGGGGGCCGGGGAGCTGTTTTTT.